This T cell receptor beta chain is from a study of blood T cell repertoires in COVID-19. Background on the study: The study drew acute and convalescent COVID-19 samples from the United States, Italy and Spain. T cells, B-cell-depleted T cells, or PBMCs provided the cDNA or gDNA that served as material.

Germline V gene data show CDR1 as SGHDT and CDR2 as YYEEEE. V gave up 1 base and J gave up 3 bases, with 16 bases separating them. The CDR3 sequence is 17 residues long. Per the original methods: Reference gene primer amplification in the assay estimated nucleated cell counts. TCRdb's table, derived via immunoSEQ multiplex PCR, lists solely in-frame clones and lacks some. D and trimming were read from the DNA, whereas the V and J calls and clone size are those reported in that table. Of about 340,000 clones detected, over 70% appear once; the ten largest clones hold 2.5% to 3.5%. This receptor was taken from a man between 25 and 39 years old with active or convalescent COVID-19. The sequenced material came from peripheral blood. The chain has TRBV5-6 and TRBJ2-2; D may be TRBD1 (5 bases). The CDR3 sequence: CASSLLAETVDTGELFF. CDR3 sequence (DNA): TGTGCCAGCAGCTTGTTGGCGGAGACAGTGGACACCGGGGAGCTGTTTTTT.